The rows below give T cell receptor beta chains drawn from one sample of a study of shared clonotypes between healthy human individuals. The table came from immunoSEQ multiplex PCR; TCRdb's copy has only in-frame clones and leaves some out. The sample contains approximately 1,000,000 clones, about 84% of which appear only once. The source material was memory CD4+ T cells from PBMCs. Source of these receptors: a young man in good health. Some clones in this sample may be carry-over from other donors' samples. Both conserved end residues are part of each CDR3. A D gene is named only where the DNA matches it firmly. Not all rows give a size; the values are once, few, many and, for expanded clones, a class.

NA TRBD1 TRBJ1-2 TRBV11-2 TGTGCCAGCAGCCCCGGTTCCGGGACAGAGCACTATGGCTACACCTTC CASSPGSGTEHYGYTF
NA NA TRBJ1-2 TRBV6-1 TGTGCCAGCAGTGAAGACAGGCCGAGCTACACCTTC CASSEDRPSYTF
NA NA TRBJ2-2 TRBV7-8 TGTGCCAGCAGCCAAGGACTGGTGAACACCGGGGAGCTGTTTTTT CASSQGLVNTGELFF
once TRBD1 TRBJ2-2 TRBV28 TGTGCCAGCAAATTCCGGACAGGGGGCATCGGGGAGCTGTTTTTT CASKFRTGGIGELFF
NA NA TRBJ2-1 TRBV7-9 TGTGCCAGCAGCTTAGGCACAGGGAGAGTAAATGAGCAGTTCTTC CASSLGTGRVNEQFF
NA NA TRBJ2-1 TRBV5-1 TGCGCCAGCAGGCTGCTGGGGAGCTCCTACAATGAGCAGTTCTTC CASRLLGSSYNEQFF
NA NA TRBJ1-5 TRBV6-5 TGTGCCTGCAGTTACCAGAGGGCTCAGCCCCAGCATTTT CACSYQRAQPQHF
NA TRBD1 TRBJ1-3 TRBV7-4 TGTGCCAGCAGCTTCTCCTCGACAGGGGCTGGAAACACCATATATTTT CASSFSSTGAGNTIYF
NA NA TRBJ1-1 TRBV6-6 TGTGCCAGCAGTTTTATTAGGAACACTGAAGCTTTCTTT CASSFIRNTEAFF
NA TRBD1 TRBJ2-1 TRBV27 TGTGCCAGCAGTAAAGACAGGGGGGGTGAGCAGTTCTTC CASSKDRGGEQFF
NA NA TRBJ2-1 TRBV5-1 TGCGCCAGCAGCCCCGGTCACAGCTCCTACAATGAGCAGTTCTTC CASSPGHSSYNEQFF
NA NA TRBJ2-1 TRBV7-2 TGTGCCAGCAGCTTAATTGAGGGGTACAATGAGCAGTTCTTC CASSLIEGYNEQFF
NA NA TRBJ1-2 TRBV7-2 TGTGCCAGCAGTCCGGGACCATCAGTCAAGGGCTACACCTTC CASSPGPSVKGYTF
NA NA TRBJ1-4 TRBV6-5 TGTGCCAGCAGTTACGGGGTGGCTGTGGTCGAAAAACTGTTTTTT CASSYGVAVVEKLFF
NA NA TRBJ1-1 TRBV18 TGTGCCAGCTCACCAGGGGCACCGAACACTGAAGCTTTCTTT CASSPGAPNTEAFF
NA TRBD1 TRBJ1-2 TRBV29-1 TGCAGCGTCGGACAGGGGTATGGCTACACCTTC CSVGQGYGYTF
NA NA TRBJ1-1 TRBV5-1 TGCGCCAGCAGCTTGGCCGCCCAGAACACTGAAGCTTTCTTT CASSLAAQNTEAFF
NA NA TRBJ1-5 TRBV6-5 TGTGCCAGCAGTACCACAGGGACGGGCAATCAGCCCCAGCATTTT CASSTTGTGNQPQHF
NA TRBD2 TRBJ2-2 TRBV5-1 TGCGCCAGCAGGGGACTAGCGGGAGAGATCACCGGGGAGCTGTTTTTT CASRGLAGEITGELFF
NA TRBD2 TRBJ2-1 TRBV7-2 TGTGCCAGCAGCTTAAGACTAGCGGGAAATGAGCAGTTCTTC CASSLRLAGNEQFF
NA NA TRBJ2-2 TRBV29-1 TGCAGCGTTGGCGACTGGGCGAACACCGGGGAGCTGTTTTTT CSVGDWANTGELFF
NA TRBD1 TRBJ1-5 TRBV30 TGTGCCCTATCAGGGACAGGGGGCAATCAGCCCCAGCATTTT CALSGTGGNQPQHF
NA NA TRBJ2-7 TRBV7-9 TGTGCCAGCAGCCTACCTTTGCGAGAGCAGTACTTC CASSLPLREQYF
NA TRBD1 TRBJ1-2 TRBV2 TGTGCCAGCAGCCCCGAGACAGGGGGGTCAAACTATGGCTACACCTTC CASSPETGGSNYGYTF
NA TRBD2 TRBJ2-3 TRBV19 TGTGCCACCGAACGAGCGGGAGGTCGTACAGATACGCAGTATTTT CATERAGGRTDTQYF
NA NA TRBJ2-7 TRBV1 TGCACCAGCAGCCAAGATAGTATCTGGCTAGCGGGAGGGCGGGGAAGCGACGAGCAGTACTTC CTSSQDSIWLAGGRGSDEQYF
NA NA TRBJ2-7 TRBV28 TGTGCCAGCAAAGGTGAACCCTACGAGCAGTACTTC CASKGEPYEQYF
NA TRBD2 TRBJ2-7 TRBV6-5 TGTGCCAGCACCCTAGGGGGACTAGCGGGAGCCGAGCAGTACTTC CASTLGGLAGAEQYF
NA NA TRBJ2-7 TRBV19 TGTGCCAGTAGCCCCGGGACGGAGACCTACGAGCAGTACTTC CASSPGTETYEQYF